A single sample is the source of the 17 T cell receptor beta chains below, sequenced in a study of OX40 agonist ivuxolimab in advanced cancers. Assay: immunoSEQ multiplex PCR; the TCRdb copy retains only in-frame clones and omits some. The table lists approximately 40,000 clones, roughly 80% of them singletons. The source was CD4+ or CD8+ T cells sorted from blood, collected in a trial of the OX40 agonist ivuxolimab. These receptor sequences come from an adult with an advanced solid tumor such as melanoma, head and neck, liver or kidney cancer.

The rearrangement links TRBV9 to TRBJ1-1; D not certain. The germline V and J ends were trimmed by 1 base and 6 bases, with 10 bases remaining between them. CDR3 length: 13 residues. Germline V gives CDR1 SGDLS, CDR2 YYNGEE. This CDR3 is CASSVTSSSEAFF. The CDR3 DNA sequence: TGTGCCAGCAGCGTAACCTCGTCCTCTGAAGCTTTCTTT.

This chain links TRBV9 with TRBJ2-3; D remains ambiguous. The CDR3 loop spans 13 amino acids. Trimming stripped 7 bases from V and 2 bases from J, with 11 bases between. Germline values: CDR1 SGDLS, CDR2 YYNGEE. CDR3: CASGEVSTDTQYF. The CDR3 DNA sequence: TGTGCCAGCGGCGAGGTATCCACAGATACGCAGTATTTT.

This chain joins TRBV5-1 and TRBJ2-5; D is perhaps TRBD2 (5 bases). This CDR3 has 13 amino acids. With 0 bases removed from V and 5 bases from J, the gap between germline ends came to 8 bases. Germline V gives CDR1 SGHRS, CDR2 YFSETQ. CDR3 sequence reads: CASSLGPGETQYF. The CDR3 nucleotides read TGCGCCAGCAGCTTGGGTCCGGGGGAGACCCAGTACTTC.

J is TRBJ2-3 and V is TRBV29-1; tentatively, D is TRBD1 or TRBD2 (5 bases each). V was trimmed by 7 bases and J by 2 bases, leaving 19 bases between them. Per germline, CDR1 SQVTM and CDR2 ANQGSEA. CDR3 length: 15 amino acids. CDR3 residues: CSGDPDRRVTDTQYF. CDR3 nucleotide sequence: TGCAGCGGGGACCCCGACCGCCGAGTCACAGATACGCAGTATTTT.

This chain joins TRBV6-6 and TRBJ1-5, with TRBD1 matching 8 bases. The CDR3 is 14 amino acids. With 2 bases clipped from V and 5 bases from J, the junction kept 2 bases outside the gene matches. The V gene's germline CDR1 is MNHNY and CDR2 SVGAGI (reference sequence). The CDR3 nucleotides read TGTGCCAGCAGTTACGGACAGGGCGATCAGCCCCAGCATTTT. Protein sequence: CASSYGQGDQPQHF.

The chain combines TRBV27 with TRBJ1-2, with a tentative D call TRBD1 (6 bases). The CDR3 runs 15 residues. Germline-derived CDR1 and CDR2 are MNHEY and SMNVEV (reference sequence). Trimming took 4 bases from V and 4 from J, leaving 16 bases between them. CDR3 DNA sequence: TGTGCCAGCAGTTCCATTCCTACAGGGATCTATGGCTACACCTTC. It yields the protein CASSSIPTGIYGYTF.

V usage is TRBV9 and J usage is TRBJ2-7; TRBD1 matches 8 bases. This CDR3 comprises 15 residues. Trimming took 4 bases from V and 7 from J; bases not matched to a gene: 13. CDR1 is SGDLS, CDR2 YYNGEE, per germline. The DNA for the CDR3 is TGTGCCAGCAGCACCCAACAGGGGGGTTGGGGTGAGCAGTACTTC. Residues: CASSTQQGGWGEQYF.

The sample holds a few counts of this clone. The J gene is TRBJ2-3, the V gene TRBV6-4; D may be TRBD1 (5 bases). V was clipped by 3 bases and J by 0 bases, with 7 bases between them. The CDR3 covers 14 residues. Germline loops: CDR1 MRHNA, CDR2 SNTAGT. The DNA for the CDR3 is TGTGCCAGCAGTGATAGGGGAAGCACAGATACGCAGTATTTT. Protein product: CASSDRGSTDTQYF.

The chain links TRBV29-1 to TRBJ1-2; TRBD1 matches 9 bases. The CDR3 is 12 amino acids. Germline CDR1 reads SQVTM; CDR2 reads ANQGSEA. Losses at the gene ends were 4 bases for V and 8 bases for J; bases not matched to a gene: 5. CDR3 loop: CSVVEQGAGYTF. CDR3 sequence (DNA): TGCAGCGTTGTAGAACAGGGGGCGGGCTACACCTTC.

The chain couples TRBV5-6 to TRBJ2-7, with D possibly being TRBD2 (6 bases). Trimming removed 2 bases from V and 6 bases from J, with 12 bases in between. The germline V gene has CDR1 SGHDT and CDR2 YYEEEE. The CDR3 runs to 13 residues. The CDR3 loop reads CASSFISGGEQYF. CDR3 bases: TGTGCCAGCAGCTTCATTTCCGGGGGCGAGCAGTACTTC.

The chain recombines TRBV6-1 with TRBJ2-6; D might be TRBD1 (5 bases). The CDR3 spans 18 residues. Per germline, CDR1 MNHNS and CDR2 SASEGT. The V end was cut by 1 base, the J end by 0 bases, with 13 bases between. In DNA, the CDR3 is TGTGCCAGCAGTGAAGTGGGGCAGGGATTCTCTGGGGCCAACGTCCTGACTTTC. Translated, it gives CASSEVGQGFSGANVLTF.

V and J are TRBV6-4 and TRBJ2-3; 13 bases align to TRBD2. Germline trimming cut 5 bases from V and 4 bases from J; bases unmatched to any gene: 0. Germline values: CDR1 MRHNA, CDR2 SNTAGT. The length of the CDR3 is 14 residues. The CDR3, as DNA: TGTGCCAGCAGTACTAGCGGGGGGGCAGATACGCAGTATTTT. Encoded protein: CASSTSGGADTQYF.

The chain has TRBV6-5 and TRBJ1-5; D is perhaps TRBD1 (5 bases). There are 14 residues in the CDR3. V was shortened by 4 bases and J by 2 bases, with 9 bases between the two germline ends. Germline V gene lookup returns CDR1 MNHEY and CDR2 SVGAGI. The DNA for the CDR3 is TGTGCCAGCAGTTTGGGACTGGGCAATCAGCCCCAGCATTTT. Encoded protein: CASSLGLGNQPQHF.

The chain employs TRBV5-4 and TRBJ2-7; D is unresolved. Trimming cost V 4 bases and J 1 base, with 12 bases left between them. This CDR3 spans 14 amino acids. Germline-derived CDR1 and CDR2 are SGHNT and YYREEE (reference sequence). Here the CDR3 reads CASSHVDPSYEQYF. CDR3 DNA sequence: TGTGCCAGCAGCCACGTCGACCCTTCCTACGAGCAGTACTTC.

V is TRBV28 and J is TRBJ1-4; 11 bases match TRBD1. This CDR3 is 18 amino acids long. Trimming took 4 bases from V and 4 from J; bases not matched to a gene: 11. From germline, CDR1 is MDHEN and CDR2 SYDVKM. The CDR3 DNA is TGTGCCAGCAGTTCGGACAGGGGGCGTAATGAGGATAATGAAAAACTGTTTTTT. This sequence encodes CASSSDRGRNEDNEKLFF. The full variable domain, rest sourced from reference TRBV28 and TRBJ1-4, is DVKVTQSSRYLVKRTGEKVFLECVQDMDHENMFWYRQDPGLGLRLIYFSYDVKMKEKGDIPEGYSVSREKKERFSLILESASTNQTSMYLCASSSDRGRNEDNEKLFFGSGTQLSVL.

CDR3 loop: CASSQTSGNTDTQHF. CDR3 DNA: TGTGCCAGCAGCCAGACTAGCGGAAACACAGATACGCAGCATTTT. V gene TRBV4-2 combines with J gene TRBJ2-3; unclear D gene. The J call is in doubt because the DNA end fits TRBJ1-5 better. The CDR3 length is 15 residues. Germline V lookup: CDR1 LGHNA, CDR2 YNFKEQ.

This chain connects TRBV2 to TRBJ2-1; a weak D match, TRBD1 (5 bases). Germline V lookup: CDR1 SNHLY, CDR2 FYNNEI. V was shortened by 7 bases and J by 3 bases, with 16 bases between the two germline ends. This CDR3 is 15 amino acids long. As DNA, the CDR3 is TGTGCCAGCAATGTTCAGGGCGGCCGCTACAATGAGCAGTTCTTC. It specifies CASNVQGGRYNEQFF.